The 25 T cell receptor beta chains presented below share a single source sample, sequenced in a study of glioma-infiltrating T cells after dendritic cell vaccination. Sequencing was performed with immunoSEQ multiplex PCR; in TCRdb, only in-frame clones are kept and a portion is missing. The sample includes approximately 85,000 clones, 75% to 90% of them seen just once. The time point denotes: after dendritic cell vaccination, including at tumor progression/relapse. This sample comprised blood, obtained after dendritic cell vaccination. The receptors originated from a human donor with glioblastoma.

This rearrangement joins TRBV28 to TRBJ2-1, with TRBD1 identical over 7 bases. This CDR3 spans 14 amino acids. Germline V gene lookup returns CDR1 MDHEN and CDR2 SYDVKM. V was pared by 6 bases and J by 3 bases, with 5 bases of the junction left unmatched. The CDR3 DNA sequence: TGTGCCAGCAGGCCGGGACAGAGCTACAATGAGCAGTTCTTC. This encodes CASRPGQSYNEQFF.

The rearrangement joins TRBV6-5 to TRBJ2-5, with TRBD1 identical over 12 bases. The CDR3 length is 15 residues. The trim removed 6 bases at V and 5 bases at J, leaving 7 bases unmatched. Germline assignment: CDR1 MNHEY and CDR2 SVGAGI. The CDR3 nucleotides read TGTGCCAGCAGCACCTGGGACAGGGGGCGGGAGACCCAGTACTTC. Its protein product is CASSTWDRGRETQYF.

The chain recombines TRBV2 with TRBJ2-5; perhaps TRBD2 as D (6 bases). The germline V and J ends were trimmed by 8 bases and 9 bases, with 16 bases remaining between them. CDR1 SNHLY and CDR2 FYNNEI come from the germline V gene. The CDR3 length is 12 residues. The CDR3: CASLNPTGAQYF. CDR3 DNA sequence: TGTGCCAGCCTGAACCCTACGGGGGCCCAGTACTTC.

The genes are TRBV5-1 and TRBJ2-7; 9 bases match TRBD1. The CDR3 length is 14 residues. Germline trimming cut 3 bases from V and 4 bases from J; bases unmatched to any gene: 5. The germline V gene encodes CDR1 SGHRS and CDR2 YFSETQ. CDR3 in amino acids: CASSSIDRGYEQYF. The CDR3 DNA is TGCGCCAGCAGCTCGATTGACAGGGGGTACGAGCAGTACTTC.

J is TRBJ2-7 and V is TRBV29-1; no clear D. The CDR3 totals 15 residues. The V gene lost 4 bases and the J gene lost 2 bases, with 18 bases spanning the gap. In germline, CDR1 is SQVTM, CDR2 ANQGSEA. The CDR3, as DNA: TGCAGCGTTGGCCCCAGACTCGCATCTCCCTACGAGCAGTACTTC. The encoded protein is CSVGPRLASPYEQYF.

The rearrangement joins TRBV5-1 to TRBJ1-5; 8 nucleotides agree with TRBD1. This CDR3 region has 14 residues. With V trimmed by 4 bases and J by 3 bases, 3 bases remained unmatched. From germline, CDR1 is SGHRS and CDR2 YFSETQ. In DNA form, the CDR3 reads TGCGCCAGCAGCCCGACAGGGGTCAATCAGCCCCAGCATTTT. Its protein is CASSPTGVNQPQHF.

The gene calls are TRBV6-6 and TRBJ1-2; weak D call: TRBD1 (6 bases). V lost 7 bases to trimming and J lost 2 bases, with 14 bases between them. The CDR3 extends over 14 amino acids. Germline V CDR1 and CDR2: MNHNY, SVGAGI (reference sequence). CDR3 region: CASIPGHSNYGYTF. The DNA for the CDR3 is TGTGCCAGCATCCCGGGACATTCGAACTATGGCTACACCTTC.

CDR3 in amino acids: CSVGWTQNQPQHF. The CDR3 DNA reads as TGCAGCGTTGGATGGACACAGAATCAGCCCCAGCATTTT. The chain joins TRBV29-1 to TRBJ1-5, with D perhaps matching TRBD1 (5 bases). The CDR3 sequence is 13 residues long. Trimming took 4 bases from V and 4 from J, leaving 11 bases between them. From germline, CDR1 is SQVTM and CDR2 ANQGSEA.

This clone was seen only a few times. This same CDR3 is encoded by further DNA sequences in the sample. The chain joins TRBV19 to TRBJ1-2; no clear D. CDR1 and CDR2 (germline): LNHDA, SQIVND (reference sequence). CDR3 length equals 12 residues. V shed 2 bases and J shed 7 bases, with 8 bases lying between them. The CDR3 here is CASSITTSGYTF. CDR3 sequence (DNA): TGTGCCAGTAGTATAACCACTTCTGGCTACACCTTC.

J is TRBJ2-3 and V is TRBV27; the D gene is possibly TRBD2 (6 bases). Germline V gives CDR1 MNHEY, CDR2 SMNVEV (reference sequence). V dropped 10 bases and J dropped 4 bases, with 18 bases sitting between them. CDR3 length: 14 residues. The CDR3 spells CATGLPGSSDTQYF. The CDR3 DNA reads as TGTGCCACCGGACTACCCGGGAGCTCAGATACGCAGTATTTT.

In nucleotides, the CDR3 is TGTGCCAGCAGCTTGGTGGCTCTCAGGGGATCCTACAATGAGCAGTTCTTC. Its protein product is CASSLVALRGSYNEQFF. The V call is TRBV5-6, the J call TRBJ2-1, with a tentative D call TRBD1 (6 bases). The V gene's germline CDR1 is SGHDT and CDR2 YYEEEE. V gave up 0 bases and J gave up 1 base, with 14 bases separating them. CDR3 length: 17 residues.

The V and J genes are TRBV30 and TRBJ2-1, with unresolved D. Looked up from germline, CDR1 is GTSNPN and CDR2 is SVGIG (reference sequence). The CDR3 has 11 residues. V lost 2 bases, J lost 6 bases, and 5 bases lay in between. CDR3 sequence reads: CAWSPSNEQFF. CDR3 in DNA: TGTGCCTGGAGTCCTAGCAATGAGCAGTTCTTC.

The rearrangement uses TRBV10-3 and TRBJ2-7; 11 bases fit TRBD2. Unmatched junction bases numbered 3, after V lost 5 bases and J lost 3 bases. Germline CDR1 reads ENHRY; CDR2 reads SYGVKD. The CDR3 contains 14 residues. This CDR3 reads CAISPGTSGYEQYF. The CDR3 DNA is TGTGCCATCAGTCCCGGGACTAGCGGCTACGAGCAGTACTTC.

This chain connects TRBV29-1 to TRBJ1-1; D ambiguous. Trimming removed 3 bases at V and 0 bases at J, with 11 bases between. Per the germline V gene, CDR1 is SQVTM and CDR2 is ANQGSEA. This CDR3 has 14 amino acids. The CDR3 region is CSVEETGMNTEAFF. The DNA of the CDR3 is TGCAGCGTTGAGGAGACGGGAATGAACACTGAAGCTTTCTTT.

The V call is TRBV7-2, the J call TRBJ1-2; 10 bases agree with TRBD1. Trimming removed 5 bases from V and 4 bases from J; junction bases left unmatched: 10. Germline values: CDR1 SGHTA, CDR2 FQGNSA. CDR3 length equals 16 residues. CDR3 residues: CASSPMGQGPAYGYTF. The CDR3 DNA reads TGTGCCAGCAGCCCCATGGGACAGGGGCCTGCCTATGGCTACACCTTC.

The DNA of the CDR3 is TGTGCCAGCAGCTTAACCGGGACAGATTATGGCTACACCTTC. This translates into CASSLTGTDYGYTF. The chain is built from TRBV7-3 and TRBJ1-2; 7 bases are shared with TRBD1. Germline V gene sequence: CDR1 SGHTA, CDR2 FQGTGA. V lost 0 bases, J lost 5 bases, and 3 bases stayed unmatched. This CDR3 contains 14 residues.

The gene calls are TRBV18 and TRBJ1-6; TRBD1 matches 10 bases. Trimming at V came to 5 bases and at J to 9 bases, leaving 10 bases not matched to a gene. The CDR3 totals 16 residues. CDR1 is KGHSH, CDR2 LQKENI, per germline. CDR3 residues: CASSGTGTGDFSPLHF. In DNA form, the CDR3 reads TGTGCCAGCTCAGGAACCGGGACAGGGGATTTTTCACCCCTCCACTTT.

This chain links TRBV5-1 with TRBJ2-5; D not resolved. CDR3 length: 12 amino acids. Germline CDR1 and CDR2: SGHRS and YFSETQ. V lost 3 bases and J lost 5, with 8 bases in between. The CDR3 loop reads CASSSSEETQYF. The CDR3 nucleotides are TGCGCCAGCAGCTCTTCGGAGGAGACCCAGTACTTC.

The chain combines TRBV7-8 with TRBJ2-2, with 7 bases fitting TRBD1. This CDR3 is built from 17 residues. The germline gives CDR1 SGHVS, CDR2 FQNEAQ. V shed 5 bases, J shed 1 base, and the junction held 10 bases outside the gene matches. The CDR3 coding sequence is TGTGCCAGCAGCCCCGGGACAGACAACTTGAACACCGGGGAGCTGTTTTTT. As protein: CASSPGTDNLNTGELFF.

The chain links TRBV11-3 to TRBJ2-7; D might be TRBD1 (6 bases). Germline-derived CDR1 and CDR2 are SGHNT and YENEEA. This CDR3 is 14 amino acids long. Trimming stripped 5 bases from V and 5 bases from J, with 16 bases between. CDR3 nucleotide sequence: TGTGCCAGCAGCGACAACAGGGCAGGCAACGAGCAGTACTTC. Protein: CASSDNRAGNEQYF.

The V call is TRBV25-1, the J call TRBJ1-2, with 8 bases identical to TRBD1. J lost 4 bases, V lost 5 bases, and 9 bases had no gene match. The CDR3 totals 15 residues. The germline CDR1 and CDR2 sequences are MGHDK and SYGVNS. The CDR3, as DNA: TGTGCCAGCAGTAACCAGGGACAGGAGCTCTATGGCTACACCTTC. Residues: CASSNQGQELYGYTF.

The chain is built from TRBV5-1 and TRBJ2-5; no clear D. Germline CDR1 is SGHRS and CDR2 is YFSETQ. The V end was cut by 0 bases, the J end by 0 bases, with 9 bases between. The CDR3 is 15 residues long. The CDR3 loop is CASSLGNQYQETQYF. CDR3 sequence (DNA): TGCGCCAGCAGCTTGGGTAACCAGTACCAAGAGACCCAGTACTTC.

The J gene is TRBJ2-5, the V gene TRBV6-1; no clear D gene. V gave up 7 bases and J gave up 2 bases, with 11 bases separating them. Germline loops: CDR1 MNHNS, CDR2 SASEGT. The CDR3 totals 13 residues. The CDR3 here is CASNSGIQETQYF. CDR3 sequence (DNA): TGTGCCAGCAACTCGGGTATTCAAGAGACCCAGTACTTC.

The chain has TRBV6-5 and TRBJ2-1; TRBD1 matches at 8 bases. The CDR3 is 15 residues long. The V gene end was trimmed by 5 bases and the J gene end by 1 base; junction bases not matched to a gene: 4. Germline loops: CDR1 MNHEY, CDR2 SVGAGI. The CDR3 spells CASSLRGQSYNEQFF. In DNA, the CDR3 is TGTGCCAGCAGTCTCAGGGGGCAATCCTACAATGAGCAGTTCTTC.

This CDR3 reads CASSPPGQVEMGPEAFF. In DNA, the CDR3 is TGTGCCAGCTCACCACCGGGACAGGTTGAGATGGGCCCTGAAGCTTTCTTT. J is TRBJ1-1 and V is TRBV18; 8 bases match TRBD1. The CDR3 covers 17 residues. V shed 0 bases, J shed 6 bases, and the junction held 12 bases outside the gene matches. Germline V gene sequence: CDR1 KGHSH, CDR2 LQKENI.